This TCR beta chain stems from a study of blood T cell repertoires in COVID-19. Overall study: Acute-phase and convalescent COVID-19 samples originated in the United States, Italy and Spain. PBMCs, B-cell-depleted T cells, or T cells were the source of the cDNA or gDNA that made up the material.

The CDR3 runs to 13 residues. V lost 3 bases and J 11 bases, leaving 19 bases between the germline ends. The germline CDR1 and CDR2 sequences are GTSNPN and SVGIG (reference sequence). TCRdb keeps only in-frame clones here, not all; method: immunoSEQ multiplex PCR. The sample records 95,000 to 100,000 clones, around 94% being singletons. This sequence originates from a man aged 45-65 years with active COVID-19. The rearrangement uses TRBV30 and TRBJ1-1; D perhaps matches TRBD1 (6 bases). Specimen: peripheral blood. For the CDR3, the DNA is TGTGCCTGGAGCTCAGCTGGACAGCTGCAGGCTTTCTTT. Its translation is CAWSSAGQLQAFF.